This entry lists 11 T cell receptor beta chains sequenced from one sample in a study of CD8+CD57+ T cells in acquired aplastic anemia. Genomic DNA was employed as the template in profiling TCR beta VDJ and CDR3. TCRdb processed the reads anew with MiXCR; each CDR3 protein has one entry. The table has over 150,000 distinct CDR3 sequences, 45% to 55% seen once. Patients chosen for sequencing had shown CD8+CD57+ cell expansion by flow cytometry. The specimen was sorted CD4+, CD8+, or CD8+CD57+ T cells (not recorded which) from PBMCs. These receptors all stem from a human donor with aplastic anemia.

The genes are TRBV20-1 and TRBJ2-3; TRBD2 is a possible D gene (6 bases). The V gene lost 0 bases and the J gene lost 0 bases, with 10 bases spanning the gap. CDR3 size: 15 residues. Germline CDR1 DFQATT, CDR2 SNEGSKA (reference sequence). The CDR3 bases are TGCAGTGCTAGAGATCACGGGACTAGCACAGATACGCAGTATTTT. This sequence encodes CSARDHGTSTDTQYF.

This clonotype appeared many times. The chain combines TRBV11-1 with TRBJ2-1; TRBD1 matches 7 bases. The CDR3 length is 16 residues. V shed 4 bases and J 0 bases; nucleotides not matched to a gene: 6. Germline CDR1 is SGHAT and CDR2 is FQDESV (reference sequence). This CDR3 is CASSYPRGSSYNEQFF. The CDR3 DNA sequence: TGTGCCAGCAGCTACCCCAGGGGGAGCTCCTACAATGAGCAGTTCTTC.

CDR3 bases: TGCGCCAGCAGCTTGGGAAGCGGGAGGCACAATGAGCAGTTCTTC. This codes for CASSLGSGRHNEQFF. V and J are TRBV5-1 and TRBJ2-1; 9 bases align to TRBD2. The CDR3 has 15 residues. J was trimmed by 5 bases and V by 0 bases; bases with no gene match: 3. Germline CDR1 SGHRS, CDR2 YFSETQ.

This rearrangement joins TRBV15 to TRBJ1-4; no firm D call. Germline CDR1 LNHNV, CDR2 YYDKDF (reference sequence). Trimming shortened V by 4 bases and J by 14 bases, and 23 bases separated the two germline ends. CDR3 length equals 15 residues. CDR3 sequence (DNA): TGTGCCACCAGCATTTCACGGACCCTCTCTAATTCTCTGTTTTTT. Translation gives CATSISRTLSNSLFF.

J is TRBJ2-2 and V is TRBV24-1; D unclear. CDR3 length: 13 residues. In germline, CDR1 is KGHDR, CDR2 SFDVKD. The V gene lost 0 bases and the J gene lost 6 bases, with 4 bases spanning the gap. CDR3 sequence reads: CATSDLIAGELFF. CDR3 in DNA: TGTGCCACCAGTGATTTGATAGCCGGGGAGCTGTTTTTT.

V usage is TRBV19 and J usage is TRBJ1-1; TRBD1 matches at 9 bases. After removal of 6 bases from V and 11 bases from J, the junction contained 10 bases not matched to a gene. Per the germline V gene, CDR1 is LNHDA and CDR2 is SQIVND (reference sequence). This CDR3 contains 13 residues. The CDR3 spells CASRLTGDRDAFF. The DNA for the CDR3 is TGTGCCAGTAGACTCACGGGGGACAGGGATGCTTTCTTT. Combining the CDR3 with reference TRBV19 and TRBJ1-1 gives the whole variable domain DGGITQSPKYLFRKEGQNVTLSCEQNLNHDAMYWYRQDPGQGLRLIYYSQIVNDFQKGDIAEGYSVSREKKESFPLTVTSAQKNPTAFYLCASRLTGDRDAFFGQGTRLTVV.

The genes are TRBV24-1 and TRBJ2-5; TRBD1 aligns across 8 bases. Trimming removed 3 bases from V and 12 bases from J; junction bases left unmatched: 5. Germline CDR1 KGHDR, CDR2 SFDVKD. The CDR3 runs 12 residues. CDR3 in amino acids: CATSDRWDRKYF. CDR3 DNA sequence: TGTGCCACCAGTGATCGGTGGGACAGGAAGTACTTC.

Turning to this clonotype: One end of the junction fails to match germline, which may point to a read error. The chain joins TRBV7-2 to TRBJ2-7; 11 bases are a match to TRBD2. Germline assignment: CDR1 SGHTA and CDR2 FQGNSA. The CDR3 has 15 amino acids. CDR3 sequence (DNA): TGTGCCAGCAGCCTAGCGGGGGGCCTCTCCTACGAGCAGTACTTC. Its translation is CASSLAGGLSYEQYF.

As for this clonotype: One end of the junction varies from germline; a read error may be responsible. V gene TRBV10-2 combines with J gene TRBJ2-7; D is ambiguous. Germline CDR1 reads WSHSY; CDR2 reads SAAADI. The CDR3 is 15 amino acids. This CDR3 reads CASSDFLPGSYEQYF. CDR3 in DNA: TGCGCCAGCAGTGACTTCCTCCCGGGTTCCTACGAACAGTACTTC.

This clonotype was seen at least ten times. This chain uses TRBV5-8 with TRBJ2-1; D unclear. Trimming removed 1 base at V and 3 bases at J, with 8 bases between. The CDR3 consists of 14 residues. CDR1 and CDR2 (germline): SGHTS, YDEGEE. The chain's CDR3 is CASSLPQLYNEQFF. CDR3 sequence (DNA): TGTGCCAGCAGCTTGCCCCAGCTCTACAATGAGCAGTTCTTC.

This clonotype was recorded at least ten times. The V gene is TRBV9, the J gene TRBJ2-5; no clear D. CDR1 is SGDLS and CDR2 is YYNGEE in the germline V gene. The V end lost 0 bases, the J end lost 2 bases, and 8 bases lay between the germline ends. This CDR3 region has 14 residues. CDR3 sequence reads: CASSVDWAQETQYF. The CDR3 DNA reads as TGTGCCAGCAGCGTAGACTGGGCGCAAGAGACCCAGTACTTC.